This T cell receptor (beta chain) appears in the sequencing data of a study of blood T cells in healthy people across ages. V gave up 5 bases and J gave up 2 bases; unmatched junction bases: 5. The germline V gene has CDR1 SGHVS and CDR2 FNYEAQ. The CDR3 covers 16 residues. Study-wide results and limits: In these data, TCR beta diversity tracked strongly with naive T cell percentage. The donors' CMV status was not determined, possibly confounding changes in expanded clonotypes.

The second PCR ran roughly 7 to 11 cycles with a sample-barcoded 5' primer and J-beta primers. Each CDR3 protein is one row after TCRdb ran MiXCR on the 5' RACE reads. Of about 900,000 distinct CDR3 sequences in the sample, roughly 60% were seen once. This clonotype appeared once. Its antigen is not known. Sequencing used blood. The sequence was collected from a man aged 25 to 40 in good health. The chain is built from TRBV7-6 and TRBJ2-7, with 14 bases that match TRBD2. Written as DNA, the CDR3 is TGTGCCAGCAGCCGACGGACTAGCGGGGGGACCTACGAGCAGTACTTC. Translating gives CASSRRTSGGTYEQYF.